The next 27 T cell receptor beta chains were all read from a single sample in a study of blood T cell repertoires in COVID-19. Method: immunoSEQ multiplex PCR; TCRdb's copy keeps in-frame clones and lacks some. Seen here are a few hundred thousand clones, 75% to 90% observed once, and the top ten hold 7% to 7.5%. The sample consisted of peripheral blood. The receptors derive from a woman aged 55-69 years with COVID-19, enrolled during active disease.

This clone was counted a single time. V and J are TRBV6-4 and TRBJ1-1; tentatively, D is TRBD1 (6 bases). V lost 7 bases, J lost 3 bases, and 27 bases lay in between. This CDR3 is built from 18 residues. The V gene's germline CDR1 is MRHNA and CDR2 SNTAGT. The CDR3 region is CASTTMGCRDIGDTEAFF. CDR3 nucleotide sequence: TGTGCCAGCACTACGATGGGGTGCCGGGACATTGGGGACACTGAAGCTTTCTTT.

The V and J genes are TRBV12-5 and TRBJ2-1, with D possibly TRBD2 on 6 matching bases. CDR1 LGHNT and CDR2 FRNRAP come from the germline V gene. CDR3 length: 17 amino acids. Trimming pared 0 bases from V and 5 bases from J, leaving 17 bases between. This chain's CDR3 is CASGLVVWDLTHNEQFF. The CDR3 DNA follows: TGTGCTAGTGGTTTGGTCGTATGGGACTTAACCCACAATGAGCAGTTCTTC.

This clone was found a few times. The gene calls are TRBV7-6 and TRBJ2-3, with 10 bases identical to TRBD2. CDR1 SGHVS and CDR2 FNYEAQ come from the germline V gene. The CDR3 covers 17 residues. V shed 4 bases and J 2 bases; nucleotides not matched to a gene: 9. CDR3 loop: CASSSSGLAAYTDTQYF. CDR3 coding DNA: TGTGCCAGCAGCTCTTCCGGACTAGCGGCATACACAGATACGCAGTATTTT. Drawing the rest from reference TRBV7-6 and TRBJ2-3, the complete variable domain is GAGVSQSPRYKVTKRGQDVALRCDPISGHVSLYWYRQALGQGPEFLTYFNYEAQQDKSGLPNDRFSAERPEGSISTLTIQRTEQRDSAMYRCASSSSGLAAYTDTQYFGPGTRLTVL.

The chain joins TRBV4-1 to TRBJ2-7; perhaps TRBD1 as D (5 bases). Germline V lookup: CDR1 MGHRA, CDR2 YSYEKL. Trimming removed 0 bases at V and 3 bases at J, with 6 bases between. This CDR3 region has 13 residues. Here the CDR3 reads CASSQEQVYEQYF. The CDR3 region has the DNA TGCGCCAGCAGCCAAGAACAGGTCTACGAGCAGTACTTC.

The chain joins TRBV12-5 to TRBJ1-6; 7 positions agree with TRBD1. Trimming took 6 bases from V and 0 from J; bases not matched to a gene: 5. This CDR3 comprises 16 residues. CDR1 is LGHNT and CDR2 is FRNRAP in the germline V gene. The CDR3 loop reads CASGGTESSYNSPLHF. DNA for the CDR3: TGTGCTAGTGGCGGGACAGAGAGCTCCTATAATTCACCCCTCCACTTT.

CDR3 coding DNA: TGTGCCAGTAGTATAGCAGGGGCGGACTACGAGCAGTACTTC. Translated, it gives CASSIAGADYEQYF. V is TRBV19 and J is TRBJ2-7, with D perhaps TRBD1 (6 bases). Trimming removed 1 base from V and 3 bases from J, with 10 bases in between. Per germline, CDR1 LNHDA and CDR2 SQIVND (reference sequence). CDR3 length equals 14 residues.

The genes are TRBV4-2 and TRBJ2-1; D not certain. Germline-derived CDR1 and CDR2 are LGHNA and YNFKEQ. CDR3 length equals 17 residues. Trimming cost V 0 bases and J 3 bases, with 15 bases left between them. CDR3: CASSQEGGGAVYNEQFF. The CDR3, as DNA: TGTGCCAGCAGCCAAGAAGGCGGTGGAGCAGTCTACAATGAGCAGTTCTTC.

This chain connects TRBV2 to TRBJ2-6; a possible D gene is TRBD2 (6 bases). Germline CDR1 and CDR2: SNHLY and FYNNEI. CDR3 size: 17 residues. V was clipped by 6 bases and J by 0 bases, with 15 bases between them. The CDR3 coding sequence is TGTGCCAGCAGCTACGGGACTGCTTTCTCTGGGGCCAACGTCCTGACTTTC. Its translation: CASSYGTAFSGANVLTF.

The V call is TRBV3-1 (or the pseudogene TRBV3-2), the J call TRBJ1-5, with 8 nucleotides matching TRBD1. The CDR3 has 18 residues. CDR1 and CDR2 from the germline V gene are LGHDT and YNNKEL (reference sequence). With V trimmed by 2 bases and J by 2 bases, 11 bases remained unmatched. In DNA form, the CDR3 reads TGTGCCAGCAGCCAACTGACAGGGGCGCGGAGGTGCAATCAGCCCCAGCATTTT. Translated: CASSQLTGARRCNQPQHF.

The V call is TRBV5-5, the J call TRBJ2-1; TRBD2 is a possible D gene (5 bases). CDR1 is SGHKS and CDR2 is YYEKEE in the germline V gene (reference sequence). CDR3 length: 16 amino acids. The V end was cut by 4 bases, the J end by 0 bases, with 14 bases between. CDR3 bases: TGTGCCAGCAGCCCCGGGATGCCGAGCTCCTACAATGAGCAGTTCTTC. Translation: CASSPGMPSSYNEQFF.

CDR3 loop: CASSLVSRPGNTIYF. The CDR3 DNA reads as TGTGCCAGCAGCTTAGTCAGCAGGCCCGGAAACACCATATATTTT. The gene calls are TRBV7-2 and TRBJ1-3; D remains ambiguous. Trimming shortened V by 1 base and J by 4 bases, and 11 bases separated the two germline ends. CDR3 length: 15 amino acids. Per the germline V gene, CDR1 is SGHTA and CDR2 is FQGNSA.

This sequence joins TRBV2 and TRBJ1-4; the D gene is possibly TRBD1 (5 bases). The germline V gene encodes CDR1 SNHLY and CDR2 FYNNEI. The CDR3 has 14 residues. Trimming cost V 6 bases and J 8 bases, with 16 bases left between them. DNA of the CDR3: TGTGCCAGCAGGGAAACAGGTTCAAGGGAAAAACTGTTTTTT. This codes for CASRETGSREKLFF.

CDR3 loop: CASRGSSGNTIYF. The DNA for the CDR3 is TGTGCCAGCAGGGGGAGCTCTGGAAACACCATATATTTT. The V and J genes are TRBV12-3 or TRBV12-4 and TRBJ1-3; D unclear. The CDR3 is 13 residues long. Deletions cut 6 bases from V and 0 bases from J, with 6 bases between.

The chain combines TRBV4-1 with TRBJ2-2; perhaps TRBD2 as D (6 bases). Trimming removed 1 base at V and 2 bases at J, with 8 bases between. CDR3 length: 15 residues. Germline V gives CDR1 MGHRA, CDR2 YSYEKL. This CDR3 reads CASSQGDLNTGELFF. The DNA of the CDR3 is TGCGCCAGCAGCCAAGGGGACTTAAACACCGGGGAGCTGTTTTTT.

About this clone itself: The identical CDR3 is also encoded by other nucleotide sequences in the sample. The chain has TRBV6-5 and TRBJ1-1; D not certain. Germline V gives CDR1 MNHEY, CDR2 SVGAGI. Trimming took 0 bases from V and 1 from J, leaving 3 bases between them. The CDR3 has 13 residues. This CDR3 is CASSYSRNTEAFF. CDR3 bases: TGTGCCAGCAGTTACTCCAGGAACACTGAAGCTTTCTTT.

The rearrangement uses TRBV6-5 and TRBJ1-4; D is undetermined. The V and J ends lost 2 bases and 3 bases respectively, with 7 bases between them. The CDR3 covers 14 residues. Germline-derived CDR1 and CDR2 are MNHEY and SVGAGI. DNA for the CDR3: TGTGCCAGCAGTTACGGCCGCTCTAATGAAAAACTGTTTTTT. It specifies CASSYGRSNEKLFF.

CDR3 coding DNA: TGCGCCAGCAGCTTGGGGGCAGGGGGGTACGAGCAGTACTTC. It yields the protein CASSLGAGGYEQYF. This chain links TRBV5-1 with TRBJ2-7; D might be TRBD1 (7 bases). Trimming left V 0 bases short and J 4 bases short, with 11 bases between. CDR1 and CDR2 (germline): SGHRS, YFSETQ. CDR3 size: 14 residues.

The V and J genes are TRBV7-6 and TRBJ2-5, with no clear D. Germline V CDR1 and CDR2: SGHVS, FNYEAQ. V was cut by 1 base and J by 1 base, with 10 bases left in between. The CDR3 length is 15 residues. The chain's CDR3 is CASSLEAGTQETQYF. Written as DNA, the CDR3 is TGTGCCAGCAGCTTAGAGGCAGGAACCCAAGAGACCCAGTACTTC.

The chain uses TRBV12-5 and TRBJ1-1; 8 bases line up with TRBD1. The CDR3 has 13 residues. Unmatched junction bases numbered 2, after V lost 8 bases and J lost 0 bases. Germline CDR1 is LGHNT and CDR2 is FRNRAP. CDR3 sequence: CASSRGLNTEAFF. DNA for the CDR3: TGTGCTAGTTCCAGGGGGCTGAACACTGAAGCTTTCTTT. Looking up the rest from reference TRBV12-5 and TRBJ1-1 gives the full variable domain: DARVTQTPRHKVTEMGQEVTMRCQPILGHNTVFWYRQTMMQGLELLAYFRNRAPLDDSGMPKDRFSAEMPDATLATLKIQPSEPRDSAVYFCASSRGLNTEAFFGQGTRLTVV.

The J gene is TRBJ2-7, the V gene TRBV27; 7 positions match TRBD1. Looked up from germline, CDR1 is MNHEY and CDR2 is SMNVEV (reference sequence). The CDR3 has 15 amino acids. Germline trimming cut 6 bases from V and 2 bases from J; bases unmatched to any gene: 10. CDR3 bases: TGTGCCAGCAGCACGGTCCGGGACAGTACCTACGAGCAGTACTTC. This codes for CASSTVRDSTYEQYF.

The V gene is TRBV6-6, the J gene TRBJ2-1, with 13 bases identical to TRBD2. The CDR3 is 18 amino acids. J gave up 0 bases and V 5 bases, and 7 bases lay outside the gene matches. The germline V gene has CDR1 MNHNY and CDR2 SVGAGI (reference sequence). The CDR3 coding sequence is TGTGCCAGCAGTCCCGGGACTAGCGGGGCGAGCTCCTACAATGAGCAGTTCTTC. It yields the protein CASSPGTSGASSYNEQFF.

The chain is built from TRBV29-1 and TRBJ1-1, with 8 bases aligning to TRBD1. Germline V CDR1 and CDR2: SQVTM, ANQGSEA. This CDR3 contains 15 residues. The ends lost 1 base at V and 4 bases at J; junction bases unmatched: 8. CDR3 nucleotide sequence: TGCAGCGTTGAAGCCACGCAGGGGGCAACCACTGAAGCTTTCTTT. Its translation: CSVEATQGATTEAFF.

V is TRBV6-2 or TRBV6-3 and J is TRBJ1-6; 8 bases agree with TRBD1. The CDR3 contains 21 residues. Trimming at V came to 2 bases and at J to 5 bases, leaving 20 bases not matched to a gene. Germline CDR1 reads MNHEY; CDR2 reads SVGEGT. CDR3 coding DNA: TGTGCCAGCAGTTACCGTAATCGCCGGGACAGGCTACTTTCGGATAATTCACCCCTCCACTTT. Protein sequence: CASSYRNRRDRLLSDNSPLHF.

The chain couples TRBV19 to TRBJ1-1; TRBD1 agrees at 8 bases. Germline V gene data show CDR1 as LNHDA and CDR2 as SQIVND (reference sequence). The junction had 8 bases not matched to a gene; V was cut back by 6 bases and J by 2 bases. The CDR3 is made up of 15 amino acids. The chain's CDR3 is CASRDRQGLNTEAFF. In nucleotides, the CDR3 is TGTGCCAGTAGGGATCGACAGGGGCTCAACACTGAAGCTTTCTTT.

This chain links TRBV29-1 with TRBJ1-2; maybe TRBD1 (5 bases). This CDR3 has 13 amino acids. CDR1 is SQVTM and CDR2 is ANQGSEA in the germline V gene. V gave up 7 bases and J gave up 5 bases, with 17 bases separating them. The CDR3: CSAKESSGYGYTF. DNA for the CDR3: TGCAGCGCCAAGGAGAGTTCAGGGTATGGCTACACCTTC. The full variable domain, in which reference TRBV29-1 and TRBJ1-2 provide the parts outside the CDR3, is SAVISQKPSRDICQRGTSLTIQCQVDSQVTMMFWYRQQPGQSLTLIATANQGSEATYESGFVIDKFPISRPNLTFSTLTVSNMSPEDSSIYLCSAKESSGYGYTFGSGTRLTVV.

The J gene is TRBJ2-4, the V gene TRBV3-1 (or the pseudogene TRBV3-2); 8 nucleotides match TRBD1. Germline V gives CDR1 LGHDT, CDR2 YNNKEL (reference sequence). The ends lost 0 bases at V and 0 bases at J; junction bases unmatched: 13. The CDR3 sequence is 20 residues long. This CDR3 reads CASSQDWRTGINLAKNIQYF. The CDR3, as DNA: TGTGCCAGCAGCCAAGATTGGCGGACAGGGATTAACCTAGCCAAAAACATTCAGTACTTC.

The chain couples TRBV7-8 to TRBJ2-7, with TRBD1 identical over 9 bases. V trimming: 5 bases; J trimming: 2 bases; junction bases outside the gene matches: 4. CDR3 size: 14 residues. The germline V gene encodes CDR1 SGHVS and CDR2 FQNEAQ. CDR3 coding DNA: TGTGCCAGCAGCCCCCGGGACAGGGCCTACGAGCAGTACTTC. Encoded protein: CASSPRDRAYEQYF.